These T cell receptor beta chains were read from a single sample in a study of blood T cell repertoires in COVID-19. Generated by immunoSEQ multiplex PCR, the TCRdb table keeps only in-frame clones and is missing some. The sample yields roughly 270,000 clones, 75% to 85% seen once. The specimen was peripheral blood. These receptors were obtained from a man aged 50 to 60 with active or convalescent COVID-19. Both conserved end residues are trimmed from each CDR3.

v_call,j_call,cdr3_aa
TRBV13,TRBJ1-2,ASSPLRTAYYGYT
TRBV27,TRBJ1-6,ASSLGGSYNSPLH
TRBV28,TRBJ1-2,ASTPLTGVSGNYGYT
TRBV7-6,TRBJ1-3,ASSLGTNSGNTIY
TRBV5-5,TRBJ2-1,ASSLIGQEKDEQF
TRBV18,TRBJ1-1,ASSLRPTGAATEAF
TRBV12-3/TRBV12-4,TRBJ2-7,ASRDSPSYEQY
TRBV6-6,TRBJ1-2,ASRESGTGGNGYT
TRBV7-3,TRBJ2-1,ASSSYGRGDEQF
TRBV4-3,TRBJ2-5,ASSQGPLDQETQY
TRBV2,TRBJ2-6,AGGLLSSGANVLT
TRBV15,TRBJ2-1,ATSRGKREGSNEQF
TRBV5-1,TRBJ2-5,ASSLQEARGETQY
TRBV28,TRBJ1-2,ASSLQDYGYT